What follows is one TCR beta chain and its context. Additional DNA sequences in this sample encode the identical CDR3. The authors' processing: For nucleated cells, counts were estimated from reference gene primer amplification. TCRdb's copy holds only in-frame clones and misses some; the assay was immunoSEQ multiplex PCR. That table gives V, J and clone size, and the DNA gave D and trimming. The table lists over 85,000 clones, around 92% of them singletons. This sample was included in a study of blood T cell repertoires in COVID-19. Study overall: Samples came from the United States, Italy and Spain, spanning acute and convalescent COVID-19. T cells, B-cell-depleted T cells, or PBMCs supplied cDNA or gDNA.

J gave up 4 bases and V 0 bases, and 0 bases lay outside the gene matches. The CDR3 contains 13 residues. CDR1 is SGHRS and CDR2 is YFSETQ in the germline V gene. Sequenced sample: peripheral blood. The clonotype was recovered from a man aged 18 to 35 with acute or convalescent COVID-19. The rearrangement uses TRBV5-1 and TRBJ1-1; 7 bases align to TRBD1. The CDR3 protein is CASSLDRGTEAFF. In nucleotides, the CDR3 is TGCGCCAGCAGCTTGGACAGGGGCACTGAAGCTTTCTTT.